The T cell receptor (beta chain) described here comes from a study of T cells in Graves' hyperthyroidism and ophthalmopathy. The source material, RNA transcripts, was used to amplify TCR beta CDR3 regions. Researchers ran a first-round RT-PCR on the TCR CDR3 using the HTBI primer set. Via MiXCR, TCRdb re-called the multiplex PCR reads, giving one row per CDR3 protein. The sample consists of about 480,000 distinct CDR3 sequences, about 15% of them appearing once. V shed 3 bases and J shed 3 bases, with 9 bases lying between them. This CDR3 is built from 13 residues. The sample consisted of blood. This sequence originates from a woman aged 18-29 years with Graves' hyperthyroidism. The V call is TRBV12-3 or TRBV12-4, the J call TRBJ2-7; D is unclear. CDR3 bases: TGTGCCAGCAGTTTCAACCCAGGCTACGAGCAGTACTTC. This encodes CASSFNPGYEQYF.